These T cell receptor beta chains were read from a single sample in a study of CD8 T cells in ankylosing spondylitis. TCRdb reprocessed the 5' RACE reads with MiXCR, giving one entry per CDR3 protein. This table has under 250,000 distinct CDR3 sequences, roughly a tenth appearing once. The sample was blood, either unsorted or a sorted T cell fraction (not recorded which). The receptors were sampled from a male donor with ankylosing spondylitis or in good health (not recorded which). Each CDR3 is given with its conserved first and last residue. A D gene is named only where the DNA matches it firmly. The size field is filled for only some rows; it gives once, few, many or a size class.

TRBJ2-3,many,TRBV4-1,NA,CASSQDSVTDTQYF,TGCGCCAGCAGCCAAGATAGCGTTACAGATACGCAGTATTTT
TRBJ1-1,few,TRBV30,NA,CAWRRLEGFTEAFF,TGTGCCTGGAGGCGGTTGGAGGGTTTCACTGAAGCTTTCTTT
TRBJ2-2,many,TRBV12-3/TRBV12-4,TRBD1,CASSPEQGEDGELFF,TGTGCCAGCAGTCCCGAACAGGGGGAAGACGGGGAGCTGTTTTTT
TRBJ1-2,many,TRBV11-2,NA,CASSSERQSTLRVTF,TGTGCCAGCAGTTCCGAGCGGCAGTCGACACTTCGGGTCACCTTC
TRBJ2-3,many,TRBV27,NA,CASRLQGPSDTQYF,TGTGCCAGCCGACTCCAGGGGCCATCAGATACGCAGTATTTT
TRBJ2-7,many,TRBV5-5,NA,CASSLGSQTYEQYF,TGTGCCAGCAGCTTGGGCAGTCAGACCTACGAGCAGTACTTC
TRBJ2-1,many,TRBV9,TRBD2,CASSVPGGAVNEQFF,TGTGCCAGCAGCGTTCCCGGGGGGGCAGTCAATGAGCAGTTCTTC
TRBJ1-1,NA,TRBV5-1,NA,CASSVKTGIFGEAFF,TGCGCCAGCAGCGTTAAGACAGGTATCTTCGGTGAAGCTTTCTTT
TRBJ1-5,NA,TRBV12-3/TRBV12-4,NA,CASSFRGGRNQPQHF,TGTGCCAGCAGTTTTCGTGGGGGAAGGAATCAGCCCCAGCATTTT
TRBJ1-1,many,TRBV7-9,TRBD1,CAVPQGVTTEAFF,TGTGCCGTTCCACAGGGGGTGACGACGGAAGCTTTCTTT
TRBJ2-3,many,TRBV10-3,NA,CAISTGTGTDTQYF,TGTGCCATCAGTACAGGGACTGGCACAGATACGCAGTATTTT
TRBJ1-5,many,TRBV13,NA,CASSLGRGNQPQHF,TGTGCCAGCAGCTTAGGAAGGGGAAATCAGCCCCAGCATTTT
TRBJ1-2,NA,TRBV27,NA,CASSLIARLGENYGYTF,TGTGCCAGCAGTTTAATTGCACGACTCGGAGAAAACTATGGCTACACCTTC
TRBJ2-1,many,TRBV29-1,TRBD1,CSVDKGAGEQFF,TGCAGCGTTGATAAGGGGGCAGGCGAGCAGTTCTTC
TRBJ1-2,many,TRBV4-2,NA,CASSPEDGGPDYGYTF,TGTGCCAGCAGCCCAGAGGATGGGGGGCCGGACTATGGCTACACCTTC
TRBJ2-3,many,TRBV12-3/TRBV12-4,NA,CASRFSGFADTQYF,TGTGCCAGCAGATTTTCGGGTTTCGCAGATACGCAGTATTTT
TRBJ1-2,few,TRBV30,NA,CAWTTTNWGSDGYTF,TGTGCCTGGACTACGACAAATTGGGGTAGCGATGGCTACACCTTC
TRBJ2-7,many,TRBV12-3/TRBV12-4,NA,CASMESYEQYF,TGTGCCAGCATGGAGAGCTACGAGCAGTACTTC
TRBJ2-1,many,TRBV12-3/TRBV12-4,NA,CASSQEGLATDEQFF,TGTGCCAGCAGTCAAGAGGGGCTAGCGACCGATGAGCAGTTCTTC
TRBJ2-7,many,TRBV18,NA,CASSPVGDGSYEQYF,TGTGCCAGCTCACCGGTTGGGGACGGCTCCTACGAGCAGTACTTC
TRBJ1-1,NA,TRBV7-9,TRBD1,CASSLETGHTEAFF,TGTGCCAGCAGCTTAGAGACAGGGCACACTGAAGCTTTCTTT
TRBJ2-1,many,TRBV12-3/TRBV12-4,NA,CASTPRDLWNEQFF,TGTGCCAGCACCCCTCGCGACCTTTGGAATGAGCAGTTCTTC
TRBJ2-1,many,TRBV24-1,TRBD1,CATSDRQGSSYNEQFF,TGTGCCACCAGTGATCGACAGGGGAGCTCCTACAATGAGCAGTTCTTC
TRBJ1-6,many,TRBV30,TRBD1,CAWRGQGNSPLHF,TGTGCCTGGAGGGGACAGGGGAATTCACCCCTCCACTTT
TRBJ1-2,many,TRBV5-1,TRBD1,CASSLATDRGDGYTF,TGCGCCAGCAGCTTGGCCACGGACAGGGGTGATGGCTACACCTTC
TRBJ1-2,NA,TRBV7-9,TRBD1,CASRGTGTNYGYTF,TGTGCCAGCAGGGGGACAGGGACTAACTATGGCTACACCTTC
TRBJ2-7,many,TRBV12-3/TRBV12-4,TRBD2,CASSPRGGYEQYF,TGTGCCAGCAGCCCCCGGGGGGGCTACGAGCAGTACTTC
TRBJ1-2,few,TRBV11-2,TRBD1,CASSLEGGRGFSYTF,TGTGCCAGCAGCTTAGAAGGCGGCAGGGGGTTTAGCTACACCTTC
TRBJ1-4,many,TRBV3-1,NA,CASSYTGPNEKLFF,TGTGCCAGCAGCTATACGGGGCCAAATGAAAAACTGTTTTTT
TRBJ2-5,many,TRBV10-3,TRBD1,CATGTGSQETQYF,TGTGCCACCGGGACAGGGAGCCAAGAGACCCAGTACTTC
TRBJ2-7,many,TRBV20-1,NA,CSARDLDGNYEQYF,TGCAGTGCTAGAGATTTGGACGGCAACTACGAGCAGTACTTC
TRBJ2-1,many,TRBV20-1,NA,CSARDIAGSRINVQFF,TGCAGTGCTAGAGATATCGCGGGGAGCCGGATAAACGTGCAGTTCTTC
TRBJ2-5,many,TRBV4-1,TRBD2,CASSSSGGGETQYF,TGCGCCAGCAGCTCCTCGGGAGGAGGAGAGACCCAGTACTTC
TRBJ1-1,few,TRBV7-2,TRBD1,CASSLERTGEAFF,TGTGCCAGCAGCTTAGAGCGGACAGGTGAAGCTTTCTTT
TRBJ2-1,many,TRBV20-1,TRBD2,CSARGSAGDYFSYNEQFF,TGCAGTGCTAGAGGATCAGCGGGGGATTATTTCTCCTACAATGAGCAGTTCTTC
TRBJ2-2,many,TRBV7-6,NA,CASSPLPGRSGELFF,TGTGCCAGCAGCCCCCTCCCGGGACGCAGCGGGGAGCTGTTTTTT
TRBJ2-3,NA,TRBV20-1,TRBD2,CSAGGLAGSTDTQYF,TGCAGTGCTGGCGGACTAGCGGGCAGCACAGATACGCAGTATTTT
TRBJ1-1,many,TRBV12-3/TRBV12-4,NA,CASSSVGASPEAFF,TGTGCCAGCAGTTCCGTGGGGGCGAGCCCTGAAGCTTTCTTT
TRBJ1-3,many,TRBV2,NA,CASRPGFGGNTIYF,TGTGCCAGCAGGCCAGGGTTCGGTGGAAACACCATATATTTT
TRBJ1-1,many,TRBV20-1,NA,CSARLNTLNTEAFF,TGCAGTGCTAGATTAAATACGTTGAACACTGAAGCTTTCTTT
TRBJ2-3,many,TRBV5-1,TRBD1,CASSRLQGADTQYF,TGCGCCAGCAGCCGACTTCAGGGGGCAGATACGCAGTATTTT
TRBJ2-1,many,TRBV5-1,TRBD2,CASSLGSGTGLQYEQFF,TGCGCCAGCAGCTTGGGGAGCGGGACGGGACTACAATATGAGCAGTTCTTC
TRBJ2-1,few,TRBV3-1,TRBD1,CASSFRQGRDEQFF,TGTGCCAGCAGCTTCAGACAGGGCCGGGATGAGCAGTTCTTC
TRBJ2-7,many,TRBV3-1,NA,CASSQDEDGGYEQYF,TGTGCCAGCAGCCAAGACGAGGACGGTGGCTACGAGCAGTACTTC
TRBJ2-7,many,TRBV5-5,NA,CASSLRQEQYF,TGTGCCAGCAGCTTGCGACAAGAGCAGTACTTC
TRBJ2-2,many,TRBV10-3,NA,CATQNTHTGPTGELFF,TGTGCCACACAAAACACTCACACGGGACCCACCGGGGAGCTGTTTTTT
TRBJ1-5,many,TRBV5-6,TRBD1,CASSVGQSNQPQHF,TGTGCCAGCAGCGTGGGACAGAGCAATCAGCCCCAGCATTTT